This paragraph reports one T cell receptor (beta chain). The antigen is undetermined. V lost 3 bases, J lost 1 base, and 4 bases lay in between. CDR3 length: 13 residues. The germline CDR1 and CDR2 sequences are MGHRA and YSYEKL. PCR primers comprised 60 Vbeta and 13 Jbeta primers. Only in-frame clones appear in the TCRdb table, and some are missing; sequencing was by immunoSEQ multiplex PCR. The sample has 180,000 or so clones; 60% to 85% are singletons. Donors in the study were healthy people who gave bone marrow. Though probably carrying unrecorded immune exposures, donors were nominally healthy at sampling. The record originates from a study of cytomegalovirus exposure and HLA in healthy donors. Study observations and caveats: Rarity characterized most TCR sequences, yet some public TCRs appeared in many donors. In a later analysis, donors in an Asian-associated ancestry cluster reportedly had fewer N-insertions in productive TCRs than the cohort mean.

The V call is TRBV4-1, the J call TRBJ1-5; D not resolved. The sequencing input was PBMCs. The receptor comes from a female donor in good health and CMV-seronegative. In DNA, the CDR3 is TGCGCCAGCAGCCAGTCGAGCAATCAGCCCCAGCATTTT. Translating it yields CASSQSSNQPQHF.